This TCR beta chain appears in the sequencing data of a study of T cell responses to AZD1222 COVID-19 vaccine. Findings and caveats of the study: Along spike, vaccine-associated CD4 TCRs were found throughout, with dominance at 160-218 and 743-854. Two AZD1222 doses significantly raised spike-specific TCR breadth and depth over controls. Females outnumbered males among donors, who were mostly white British; clonal diversity was possibly underestimated. Baseline serology detected seropositivity in only a handful of AZD1222 recipients.

Clones were sequenced by immunoSEQ multiplex PCR, and TCRdb holds only the in-frame ones, with some missing. This table holds 150,000 to 200,000 clones, about 87% found once. Remarks on this clone: Antigen unknown.

Trimming pared 0 bases from V and 7 bases from J, leaving 14 bases between. The CDR3 sequence is 14 residues long. In germline, CDR1 is SGHRS, CDR2 YFSETQ. The chain employs TRBV5-1 and TRBJ2-7, with D maybe TRBD2 (6 bases). Specimen: peripheral blood, collected 28 days after the second dose of the MenACWY control vaccine. This TCR was recovered from an adult who received the MenACWY meningococcal vaccine as a control. The CDR3 sequence is CASSLGGTMGEQYF. The CDR3 DNA reads TGCGCCAGCAGCTTGGGCGGGACGATGGGGGAGCAGTACTTC.